The 3 T cell receptor beta chains below were found in one sample sequenced in a study of T cells in localized non-small cell lung cancer. Repertoires were generated with immunoSEQ multiplex PCR, while TCRdb's copy carries only in-frame clones and drops some. The sample lists about 2,700 clones, about 32% occurring once. The sequencing used lung tumor tissue, collected before any cancer treatment. Receptors were obtained from a male donor aged 60 or over with stage II squamous cell lung carcinoma.

The CDR3, as DNA: TGCGCCAGCAGCTTACCTGGGAATGGAGGGGAGCAGTACTTC. This translates into CASSLPGNGGEQYF. This chain uses TRBV5-1 with TRBJ2-7, with D tentatively TRBD2 (6 bases). Germline-derived CDR1 and CDR2 are SGHRS and YFSETQ. V lost 2 bases to trimming and J lost 7 bases, with 16 bases between them. The CDR3 is 14 amino acids.

This clone was seen only a few times. The V call is TRBV12-5, the J call TRBJ2-7; 9 nucleotides line up with TRBD1. There are 14 residues in the CDR3. Germline V gene data show CDR1 as LGHNT and CDR2 as FRNRAP. The CDR3 nucleotides read TGTGCCAGCACCCGGGGACAGGGACGCTACGAGCAGTACTTC. Its protein product is CASTRGQGRYEQYF.

This clone was found a few times. This chain uses TRBV18 with TRBJ2-3; D ambiguous. The V gene's germline CDR1 is KGHSH and CDR2 LQKENI. The V gene lost 2 bases and the J gene lost 5 bases, with 5 bases spanning the gap. The CDR3 length is 12 residues. In DNA, the CDR3 is TGTGCCAGCTCACCAGAAAGAGATACGCAGTATTTT. Protein sequence: CASSPERDTQYF.